The rows below give T cell receptor beta chains drawn from one sample of a study of HIV-infected patients and healthy controls. One entry per CDR3 protein results from TCRdb running MiXCR on the 5' RACE reads. Counted here are over 15,000 distinct CDR3 sequences, around 15% occurring once; the ten biggest clones make up 20% to 25%. The specimen was CD8+ T cells from blood. These receptors were collected from a human donor in good health. The CDR3 runs from the conserved cysteine through the conserved F or W. Fields, in order: V gene, D gene, clone size, J gene, CDR3 DNA, CDR3 protein. D genes are given only for firm matches. Clone size is given for some rows only: seen once, a few or many times, or a class if the clone is expanded.

>TRBV5-6|NA|few|TRBJ2-1
TGTGCCAGCAGCTTGGGACCGGGCGGGGTCACCTACAATGAGCAGTTCTTC
CASSLGPGGVTYNEQFF
>TRBV19|NA|NA|TRBJ2-7
TGTGCCAGTAGCAGCGCCGGGACCTACGAGCAGTACTTC
CASSSAGTYEQYF
>TRBV7-9|TRBD1|many|TRBJ1-6
TGTGCCAGCAGCTCACTCCGACAGGGCCTCCACTTT
CASSSLRQGLHF
>TRBV12-3/TRBV12-4|TRBD2|many|TRBJ2-7
TGTGCCAGCAGTTTTACCCCTCCGCGGGAGACCTACGAGCAGTACTTC
CASSFTPPRETYEQYF
>TRBV20-1|NA|many|TRBJ2-1
TGCAGTGCTAGACCTACTAGCTTCTACAATGAGCAGTTCTTC
CSARPTSFYNEQFF
>TRBV6-2/TRBV6-3|NA|many|TRBJ1-2
TGTGCCAGCAGTCAACGTGGCGAGGGCTACACCTTC
CASSQRGEGYTF
>TRBV28|NA|NA|TRBJ1-1
TGTGCCAGCAGCCCGGACTGGAACACTGAAGCTTTCTTT
CASSPDWNTEAFF
>TRBV13|NA|many|TRBJ2-3
TGTGCCAGCAGCTTCGGGCGGGGAGGTGGCACGCAGTATTTT
CASSFGRGGGTQYF
>TRBV27|TRBD2|many|TRBJ2-3
TGTGCCAGCAGTTTAGCGGGGGAATCTAGCACAGATACGCAGTATTTT
CASSLAGESSTDTQYF
>TRBV20-1|TRBD1|many|TRBJ1-5
TGCAGTGCTCGGGGGACAGGGGGCAATCAGCCCCAGCATTTT
CSARGTGGNQPQHF
>TRBV4-2|NA|many|TRBJ1-5
TGTGCCAGCAGCCAGGCTGACCGGCTCGATCAGCCCCAGCATTTT
CASSQADRLDQPQHF
>TRBV7-9|NA|many|TRBJ1-1
TGTGCCAGCAGCTTACTGAACACTGAAGCTTTCTTT
CASSLLNTEAFF
>TRBV19|TRBD2|many|TRBJ2-2
TGTGCCAGCGTTCCGGGAGGCCAACTTACCGGGGAGCTGTTTTTT
CASVPGGQLTGELFF
>TRBV11-2|NA|few|TRBJ1-1
TGTGCCAGCAGCTCAAACGTATACGGCATGAACACTGAAGCTTTCTTT
CASSSNVYGMNTEAFF
>TRBV3-1|TRBD2|medium-sized|TRBJ2-1
TGTGCCAGCAGCCAAGATCGGGAGGGTCATGTGGCGGCCAATGAGCAGTTCTTC
CASSQDREGHVAANEQFF
>TRBV6-2/TRBV6-3|NA|few|TRBJ2-7
TGTGCCAGCAGTTACCGGGGGAGGGGGCTCGAGCAGTACTTC
CASSYRGRGLEQYF
>TRBV12-3/TRBV12-4|NA|NA|TRBJ2-1
TGTGCCAGCAGTCCACCGACCTACAATGAGCAGTTCTTC
CASSPPTYNEQFF
>TRBV14|NA|many|TRBJ2-7
TGTGCCAGCAGCCAAGATCGAGACAGCTCCATCTACGAGCAGTACTTC
CASSQDRDSSIYEQYF
>TRBV5-1|NA|many|TRBJ2-7
TGCGCCAGCAGGATTGGGGAACTCTACGAGCAGTACTTC
CASRIGELYEQYF
>TRBV18|NA|few|TRBJ2-1
TGTGCCAGCTCATACGGGAGCGGGTTCGACAATGAGCAGTTCTTC
CASSYGSGFDNEQFF
>TRBV6-5|NA|many|TRBJ1-1
TGTGCCAGCAGGCTCCACATAGACACTGAAGCTTTCTTT
CASRLHIDTEAFF
>TRBV29-1|NA|many|TRBJ2-1
TGCAGCTCTTTGAAGGGGGAGGCTGAGCAGTTCTTC
CSSLKGEAEQFF
>TRBV7-9|TRBD1|NA|TRBJ2-3
TGTGCCAGCAGCAGAAACCCGGGACAGGTACGACCAGATACGCAGTATTTT
CASSRNPGQVRPDTQYF
>TRBV7-6|TRBD2|many|TRBJ2-5
TGTGCCAGCCGCAGTAGCCAGCGGGAGGGGGAACAAGAGACCCAGTACTTC
CASRSSQREGEQETQYF
>TRBV21-1|NA|many|TRBJ2-3
TGTGCCGGCCTCAACGGGGAGCGTTTTTTCACAGATACGCAGTATTTT
CAGLNGERFFTDTQYF
>TRBV12-5|TRBD2|many|TRBJ2-1
TGTGCTAGTGGTCCGGGGACTAGCGGGAGCTCCTACAATGAGCAGTTCTTC
CASGPGTSGSSYNEQFF
>TRBV7-9|NA|many|TRBJ2-1
TGTGCCAGCAGCTTTGGCAATGAGCAGTTCTTC
CASSFGNEQFF
>TRBV19|TRBD2|NA|TRBJ2-1
TGTGCCAGTAGTCCAATGGAGAGAGGGAGGGGTTTTAATGAGCAGTTCTTC
CASSPMERGRGFNEQFF
>TRBV19|NA|NA|TRBJ2-7
TGTGCCAGTATTTCGACGGACTCCTACGAGCAGTACTTC
CASISTDSYEQYF
>TRBV20-1|NA|few|TRBJ2-1
TGCAGTGCTAGAGTGGGCCAATCCATTAATGAGCAGTTCTTC
CSARVGQSINEQFF
>TRBV7-9|NA|many|TRBJ1-2
TGTGCCAGCAGCTTTCCTGAAGGGGCCTATGGCTACACCTTC
CASSFPEGAYGYTF
>TRBV7-9|NA|many|TRBJ2-7
TGTGCCAGCAGCTTGTGGCCCTACGAGCAGTACTTC
CASSLWPYEQYF
>TRBV6-2/TRBV6-3|TRBD1|medium-sized|TRBJ2-1
TGTGCCAGCAGTTACACCGGGACAGGGGGGTACAATGAGCAGTTCTTC
CASSYTGTGGYNEQFF
>TRBV27|TRBD2|few|TRBJ2-1
TGTGCCAGCAGTCCGACGGGCGGAGCAGGACTAGCGGGGTCCTACAATGAGCAGTTCTTC
CASSPTGGAGLAGSYNEQFF
>TRBV7-6|NA|few|TRBJ1-3
TGTGCCAGCAGCCTGGAGGGCGGCAACACCATATATTTT
CASSLEGGNTIYF
>TRBV6-2/TRBV6-3|NA|many|TRBJ2-3
TGTGCCAGCAGTTACGGGGTCTTAGAAGTAGATACGCAGTATTTT
CASSYGVLEVDTQYF
>TRBV12-3/TRBV12-4|NA|many|TRBJ2-5
TGTGCCAGCAGTTTTGCCCTAGCAGAAGAGACCCAGTACTTC
CASSFALAEETQYF
>TRBV4-3|NA|many|TRBJ2-1
TGCGCCAGCAGCCAAAGCTCGCGGAGCAGGAATGAGCAGTTCTTC
CASSQSSRSRNEQFF
>TRBV5-1|NA|NA|TRBJ2-3
TGCGCCAGCAGCTTGGCGGCGGGGGCCCACCCTAGAAGCACAGATACGCAGTATTTT
CASSLAAGAHPRSTDTQYF
>TRBV11-1|NA|few|TRBJ2-3
TGTGCCAGCAGCGAGGGTCTGGGGTCGGATACGCAGTATTTT
CASSEGLGSDTQYF
>TRBV6-2/TRBV6-3|TRBD2|many|TRBJ2-3
TGTGCCAGCAGTTGGACTAGCGGGAGCACAGATACGCAGTATTTT
CASSWTSGSTDTQYF
>TRBV18|NA|few|TRBJ1-5
TGTGCCAGCTCACAGGGACCCACCAATCCCCAGCATTTT
CASSQGPTNPQHF
>TRBV29-1|NA|NA|TRBJ1-1
TGCAGCGCAGACTTTGGAGGGGATTATCTTTGGCGGATGAACACTGAAGCTTTCTTT
CSADFGGDYLWRMNTEAFF
>TRBV7-9|TRBD1|NA|TRBJ2-7
TGTGCCAGCAGCTTAGTGGGGACAGGGTCCGAGCAGTACTTC
CASSLVGTGSEQYF
>TRBV7-9|NA|many|TRBJ2-5
TGTGCCAGCAGCGGCCCCCTAGAGACCCAGTACTTC
CASSGPLETQYF
>TRBV5-4|TRBD2|few|TRBJ2-7
TGTGCCAGCAGCTTGTCTAGCGGGAGCTACGAGCAGTACTTC
CASSLSSGSYEQYF
>TRBV7-6|TRBD1|many|TRBJ2-3
TGTGCCAGCAGCGCGACAGGGGGCGCCGAGTATTTT
CASSATGGAEYF
>TRBV4-3|NA|large|TRBJ2-7
TGCGCCAGCAGCCAAGAACGGGATTACGAGCAGTACTTC
CASSQERDYEQYF
>TRBV15|NA|many|TRBJ2-7
TGTGCCACCAGCAGAGTTGGGCAGGGAGGTCTCGAGCAGTACTTC
CATSRVGQGGLEQYF
>TRBV20-1|NA|many|TRBJ1-1
TGCAGTGCTAGACCTTACACTGAAGCTTTCTTT
CSARPYTEAFF
>TRBV30|NA|few|TRBJ1-1
TGTGCATTCCTTCTCGATACCCCTGAAGCTTTCTTT
CAFLLDTPEAFF
>TRBV25-1|NA|NA|TRBJ2-2
TGTGCCAGCAGTGAATGGGGGTTAGCGAACACCGGGGAGCTGTTTTTT
CASSEWGLANTGELFF
>TRBV11-2|NA|few|TRBJ2-3
TGTGCCAGCAGCTTAGATCGAGGTGATTTTCTATCGCAGTATTTT
CASSLDRGDFLSQYF
>TRBV18|TRBD1|many|TRBJ2-1
TGTGCCAGCTCACCACTCGGACAGGGCGTTGGCAATGAGCAGTTCTTC
CASSPLGQGVGNEQFF
>TRBV6-2/TRBV6-3|TRBD2|many|TRBJ2-2
TGTGCCAGCAGTTACTCGATTGGGCTAGCGGGGACGTTTACCGGGGAGCTGTTTTTT
CASSYSIGLAGTFTGELFF
>TRBV29-1|NA|many|TRBJ2-1
TGCAGCGTGGGGATACCTAGGACCTACAATGAGCAGTTCTTC
CSVGIPRTYNEQFF
>TRBV25-1|NA|NA|TRBJ2-3
TGTGCCAGCAGTGAAGGTCTTGGGGAAGGATGGGCCACAGATACGCAGTATTTT
CASSEGLGEGWATDTQYF
>TRBV5-5|NA|NA|TRBJ2-7
TGTGCCAGCAGCTTGGTTCGGAACGAGCAGTACTTC
CASSLVRNEQYF
>TRBV5-6|NA|many|TRBJ2-1
TGTGCCAGCAGCTTGAGGGGCATTTACAATGAGCAGTTCTTC
CASSLRGIYNEQFF
>TRBV4-2|NA|NA|TRBJ2-3
TGTGCCAGCAGCCAAGGCGAGCGCACAGATACGCAGTATTTT
CASSQGERTDTQYF